Listed here are 30 T cell receptor beta chains from one sample, sequenced in a study of T cells in Graves' hyperthyroidism and ophthalmopathy. The source material, RNA transcripts, was used to amplify TCR beta CDR3 regions. RT-PCR in the first round (using the HTBI primer set) targeted the TCR CDR3. One entry per CDR3 protein results from TCRdb running MiXCR on the multiplex PCR reads. The data hold approximately 590,000 distinct CDR3 sequences, with about a sixth observed a single time. The source material was blood. The receptors originated from a woman in her twenties or thirties with Graves' hyperthyroidism.

This clonotype was recorded at least ten times. This sequence joins TRBV7-2 and TRBJ2-5; TRBD2 aligns across 15 bases. CDR3 length: 18 amino acids. Germline V gives CDR1 SGHTA, CDR2 FQGNSA. J lost 4 bases, V lost 1 base, and 7 bases had no gene match. The CDR3 DNA sequence: TGTGCCAGCAGCTTAGGATGGACTAGCGGGAGGGCCGCAGAGACCCAGTACTTC. Its translation is CASSLGWTSGRAAETQYF.

This clonotype was detected ten times or more. As DNA, the CDR3 is TGTGCCAGCAGTTTATGGACAGGGCGGGCGTCCGACGAAAAACTGTTTTTT. Encoded protein: CASSLWTGRASDEKLFF. The rearrangement uses TRBV28 and TRBJ1-4; 7 nucleotides align to TRBD1. This CDR3 has 17 amino acids. Germline V CDR1 and CDR2: MDHEN, SYDVKM. V was pared by 0 bases and J by 8 bases, with 12 bases of the junction left unmatched.

There are a few counts of this clonotype. This chain links TRBV7-3 with TRBJ2-3; TRBD2 aligns across 7 bases. Germline trimming cut 4 bases from V and 0 bases from J; bases unmatched to any gene: 4. From germline, CDR1 is SGHTA and CDR2 FQGTGA. The length of the CDR3 is 15 residues. CDR3 sequence: CASSSQAGSTDTQYF. DNA for the CDR3: TGTGCCAGCAGCTCTCAAGCGGGAAGCACAGATACGCAGTATTTT.

There are many counts of this clonotype. V is TRBV6-1 and J is TRBJ1-5, with D maybe TRBD1 (6 bases). Between the trimmed V and J ends, which lost 6 bases and 6 bases, there was a span of 15 bases. This CDR3 is built from 14 residues. Germline CDR1 is MNHNS and CDR2 is SASEGT. In nucleotides, the CDR3 is TGTGCCAGCAGGAGAACAGGGCTGCGTCAGCCCCAGCATTTT. Translating it yields CASRRTGLRQPQHF.

The table lists this clonotype with a few counts. Given a much more abundant clone one base away, this may be a read error. V and J are TRBV5-1 and TRBJ2-7; 7 bases align to TRBD1. Germline-derived CDR1 and CDR2 are SGHRS and YFSETQ. V trimming: 3 bases; J trimming: 0 bases; junction bases outside the gene matches: 9. The CDR3 has 16 residues. The CDR3 DNA follows: TGCGCCAGCAGCTGGGCAGGGACAGAGGGCTCCTACGAGCAGTACTTC. Amino acids: CASSWAGTEGSYEQYF.

There are many counts of this clonotype. CDR3 loop: CASRRTSGSYEQYF. Written as DNA, the CDR3 is TGTGCCAGCAGGAGGACTAGCGGCTCCTACGAGCAGTACTTC. The V gene is TRBV2, the J gene TRBJ2-7; 10 positions match TRBD2. CDR3 length equals 14 residues. The V segment lost 6 bases and the J segment 0 bases; nucleotides outside the gene matches: 2. Germline CDR1 and CDR2: SNHLY and FYNNEI.

The chain joins TRBV4-2 to TRBJ2-3, with D maybe TRBD1 (5 bases). The CDR3 covers 16 residues. Germline-derived CDR1 and CDR2 are LGHNA and YNFKEQ. The ends were cut back, 0 bases at V and 3 bases at J, with 13 bases in the middle. In DNA, the CDR3 is TGTGCCAGCAGCCAAGATCGACAGACGCTAACAGATACGCAGTATTTT. Its protein is CASSQDRQTLTDTQYF.

This clonotype was seen many times. The J gene is TRBJ2-1, the V gene TRBV2; D gene unclear. In germline, CDR1 is SNHLY, CDR2 FYNNEI. The CDR3 covers 11 residues. The ends were cut back, 11 bases at V and 7 bases at J, with 12 bases in the middle. The CDR3 DNA reads TGTGCCTTAGACTGGGGTAATGAGCAGTTCTTC. The encoded protein is CALDWGNEQFF.

The V and J genes are TRBV28 and TRBJ2-5, with a possible D match to TRBD1 (6 bases). This CDR3 comprises 18 residues. The V end lost 5 bases, the J end lost 12 bases, and 34 bases lay between the germline ends. Germline V gives CDR1 MDHEN, CDR2 SYDVKM. The CDR3 region has the DNA TGTGCCAGCAGTGACCTGGCTCCGGGACACCCCGCCGGCTGGCCCAAGTACTTC. This codes for CASSDLAPGHPAGWPKYF. Based on the CDR3 plus reference TRBV28 and TRBJ2-5, the full variable domain is DVKVTQSSRYLVKRTGEKVFLECVQDMDHENMFWYRQDPGLGLRLIYFSYDVKMKEKGDIPEGYSVSREKKERFSLILESASTNQTSMYLCASSDLAPGHPAGWPKYFGPGTRLLVL.

This clonotype was seen at least ten times. The rearrangement uses TRBV10-3 and TRBJ2-5; D is possibly TRBD1 (6 bases). Trimming took 6 bases from V and 2 from J, leaving 10 bases between them. Per germline, CDR1 ENHRY and CDR2 SYGVKD. The CDR3 loop spans 13 amino acids. Here the CDR3 DNA reads TGTGCCATCAGCCTCGGACAGCAAGAGACCCAGTACTTC. Residues: CAISLGQQETQYF.

This clonotype was counted at least ten times. The rearrangement joins TRBV11-2 to TRBJ2-5; TRBD2 is a possible D gene (5 bases). Germline V lookup: CDR1 SGHAT, CDR2 FQNNGV. This CDR3 is 14 amino acids long. Trimming cost V 0 bases and J 5 bases, with 10 bases left between them. The CDR3 DNA follows: TGTGCCAGCAGCTTAGATCGGGGTGGGGAGACCCAGTACTTC. This encodes CASSLDRGGETQYF.

This chain links TRBV5-1 with TRBJ2-1, with 12 bases identical to TRBD2. Germline V gives CDR1 SGHRS, CDR2 YFSETQ. The V segment lost 4 bases and the J segment 10 bases; nucleotides outside the gene matches: 12. The CDR3 runs to 16 residues. The CDR3 reads CASSISPSGRVGEQFF. CDR3 coding DNA: TGCGCCAGCAGCATAAGTCCTAGCGGGAGGGTAGGAGAGCAGTTCTTC. The whole variable domain, remainder taken from reference TRBV5-1 and TRBJ2-1, is KAGVTQTPRYLIKTRGQQVTLSCSPISGHRSVSWYQQTPGQGLQFLFEYFSETQRNKGNFPGRFSGRQFSNSRSEMNVSTLELGDSALYLCASSISPSGRVGEQFFGPGTRLTVL.

This clonotype was observed many times. The V gene is TRBV27, the J gene TRBJ2-1, with D perhaps matching TRBD2 (6 bases). The germline CDR1 and CDR2 sequences are MNHEY and SMNVEV (reference sequence). The CDR3 is 15 residues long. V was cut by 6 bases and J by 0 bases, with 12 bases left in between. CDR3 nucleotide sequence: TGTGCCAGCAGCCACCGGGGAGGCTCCTACAATGAGCAGTTCTTC. Protein sequence: CASSHRGGSYNEQFF.

The CDR3: CASSNPGRADTQYF. The CDR3 DNA reads as TGTGCCAGCAGCAACCCCGGGAGGGCAGATACGCAGTATTTT. The chain recombines TRBV6-1 with TRBJ2-3, with TRBD2 matching over 8 bases. Germline values: CDR1 MNHNS, CDR2 SASEGT. V was pared by 6 bases and J by 4 bases, with 6 bases of the junction left unmatched. The CDR3 spans 14 residues.

This clonotype occurred many times. The chain couples TRBV10-3 to TRBJ1-1; 11 nucleotides agree with TRBD1. Trimming removed 4 bases from V and 7 bases from J; junction bases left unmatched: 5. This CDR3 comprises 14 residues. CDR1 and CDR2 (germline): ENHRY, SYGVKD. CDR3 DNA sequence: TGTGCCATCAGTGGGACAGGGGGCGAAGGTGAAGCTTTCTTT. It yields the protein CAISGTGGEGEAFF.

This clonotype was seen ten or more times. The chain is built from TRBV28 and TRBJ1-2; no firm D call. Germline lookup yields CDR1 MDHEN and CDR2 SYDVKM. The V gene lost 10 bases and the J gene lost 2 bases, with 8 bases spanning the gap. CDR3 size: 11 residues. The CDR3 DNA reads TGTGCCACTCAGAACAACTATGGCTACACCTTC. It translates to CATQNNYGYTF.

The J gene is TRBJ2-3, the V gene TRBV20-1, with TRBD2 identical over 10 bases. The CDR3 is 19 amino acids. The germline V gene has CDR1 DFQATT and CDR2 SNEGSKA (reference sequence). Trimming took 1 base from V and 0 from J; bases not matched to a gene: 13. As DNA, the CDR3 is TGCAGTGCTAGAGTAACTAACCTAGCGGGAGTGCGGAGCACAGATACGCAGTATTTT. The encoded protein is CSARVTNLAGVRSTDTQYF.

This clonotype was counted between two and nine times. The V and J genes are TRBV20-1 and TRBJ2-5; D possibly corresponds to TRBD1 (5 bases). This CDR3 has 15 residues. V was clipped by 1 base and J by 1 base, with 13 bases between them. CDR1 DFQATT and CDR2 SNEGSKA come from the germline V gene (reference sequence). The CDR3 DNA reads as TGCAGTGCTAGAGTTCCAGGGCCCTTCCAAGAGACCCAGTACTTC. This translates into CSARVPGPFQETQYF.

The chain has TRBV6-1 and TRBJ2-7; D call uncertain. CDR1 and CDR2 from the germline V gene are MNHNS and SASEGT. This CDR3 comprises 11 residues. Trimming cost V 5 bases and J 7 bases, with 9 bases left between them. CDR3: CASSSSKEQYF. DNA for the CDR3: TGTGCCAGCAGTTCATCGAAGGAGCAGTACTTC.

CDR3 residues: CASREIYEQFF. CDR3 DNA: TGTGCCAGCCGGGAGATCTACGAGCAGTTCTTC. The chain joins TRBV6-1 to TRBJ2-7, with D possibly being TRBD2 (6 bases). Judging by the DNA end, TRBJ2-1 fits better; the J call may be wrong. The V gene's germline CDR1 is MNHNS and CDR2 SASEGT. The CDR3 loop spans 11 amino acids.

The chain carries TRBV9 and TRBJ2-3, with 12 bases that match TRBD2. The CDR3 length is 19 residues. Germline-derived CDR1 and CDR2 are SGDLS and YYNGEE. With V trimmed by 0 bases and J by 4 bases, 12 bases remained unmatched. The CDR3 nucleotides read TGTGCCAGCAGCGTAGCTGAACTAGCGGGAGGATCTTTCCCAGATACGCAGTATTTT. Translating it yields CASSVAELAGGSFPDTQYF.

This clonotype was found a few times. The chain employs TRBV7-3 and TRBJ2-2; 8 bases are shared with TRBD1. CDR1 SGHTA and CDR2 FQGTGA come from the germline V gene. The ends lost 5 bases at V and 5 bases at J; junction bases unmatched: 10. The CDR3 extends over 16 amino acids. The CDR3 bases are TGTGCCAGCAGCCTCCAGGGGGCCGCGGGTACCGGGGAGCTGTTTTTT. As protein: CASSLQGAAGTGELFF.

The rearrangement links TRBV18 to TRBJ1-4; D gene ambiguous. Germline V gene data show CDR1 as KGHSH and CDR2 as LQKENI. V was cut by 3 bases and J by 6 bases, with 17 bases left in between. This CDR3 contains 16 residues. The CDR3 region is CASSPSGGRRDEKLFF. In nucleotides, the CDR3 is TGTGCCAGCTCACCGTCGGGAGGAAGGCGGGATGAAAAACTGTTTTTT.

This clonotype was observed many times. The rearrangement uses TRBV30 and TRBJ1-1; 8 bases match TRBD1. V shed 0 bases and J 3 bases; nucleotides not matched to a gene: 6. Germline CDR1 GTSNPN, CDR2 SVGIG (reference sequence). The CDR3 loop spans 15 amino acids. The CDR3 DNA follows: TGTGCCTGGAGTGTACCGACAGGGGCGGACACTGAAGCTTTCTTT. Translating gives CAWSVPTGADTEAFF.

This clonotype was detected many times. The genes are TRBV28 and TRBJ1-5, with D unresolved. The germline V gene has CDR1 MDHEN and CDR2 SYDVKM. Trimming left V 5 bases short and J 2 bases short, with 25 bases between. The CDR3 covers 19 residues. CDR3: CASSRSRDPVFWGNQPQHF. The CDR3 region has the DNA TGTGCCAGCAGTCGAAGCCGGGATCCCGTTTTTTGGGGCAATCAGCCCCAGCATTTT.

A few counts support this clonotype. The V call is TRBV6-1, the J call TRBJ1-5; a weak D match, TRBD1 (6 bases). Germline CDR1 is MNHNS and CDR2 is SASEGT. The V end was cut by 8 bases, the J end by 4 bases, with 12 bases between. This CDR3 is built from 13 residues. In nucleotides, the CDR3 is TGTGCCAGCCGTGGGGGGGCGAATCAGCCCCAGCATTTT. The encoded protein is CASRGGANQPQHF.

This clonotype was found many times. The chain combines TRBV28 with TRBJ1-1; D perhaps matches TRBD1 (5 bases). Deletions cut 4 bases from V and 3 bases from J, with 9 bases between. CDR3 length: 13 residues. Germline V gene sequence: CDR1 MDHEN, CDR2 SYDVKM. The CDR3, as DNA: TGTGCCAGCAGTTCCGACAGTTACACTGAAGCTTTCTTT. It encodes CASSSDSYTEAFF.

The chain has TRBV2 and TRBJ2-1, with D uncertain. The CDR3 spans 15 residues. V was shortened by 6 bases and J by 0 bases, with 12 bases between the two germline ends. Germline V CDR1 and CDR2: SNHLY, FYNNEI. The CDR3 nucleotides read TGTGCCAGCAGCTCGAGGATTCGCTCCTACAATGAGCAGTTCTTC. Protein sequence: CASSSRIRSYNEQFF.

Notes on this clonotype: Given the absence of the conserved phenylalanine or tryptophan at the CDR3 end, a read error is likely. This chain joins TRBV10-3 and TRBJ2-2; D call uncertain. This CDR3 has 13 residues. Germline V lookup: CDR1 ENHRY, CDR2 SYGVKD. V was trimmed by 8 bases and J by 1 base, leaving 8 bases between them. CDR3 nucleotide sequence: TGTGCCATCGTGACGGAGAACACCGGGGAGCTGTTTCTT. As protein: CAIVTENTGELFL.

This clonotype was recorded a few times. The chain carries TRBV4-1 and TRBJ1-4; D unclear. Germline CDR1 and CDR2: MGHRA and YSYEKL. The CDR3 spans 19 residues. The V and J ends lost 1 base and 4 bases respectively, with 22 bases between them. The CDR3 DNA reads as TGCGCCAGCAGCCAAGTTATCACCGGAGGATTAACTTTTAATGAAAAACTGTTTTTT. Its protein is CASSQVITGGLTFNEKLFF.